The sequence of this T cell receptor beta chain was determined in a study of shared clonotypes between healthy human individuals. Study results and caveats: Sampling used blood alone; tissue repertoires probably differ. Relative to memory subsets, naive subsets generally showed larger estimated richness.

A note on this clone: Its target is not known.

The germline V gene has CDR1 SGDLS and CDR2 YYNGEE. CDR3 size: 15 residues. Trimming removed 1 base from V and 0 bases from J, with 7 bases in between. Sequencing was at deep level. In the sorted-subset replicate PCRs, about 190 ng DNA, some 30,000 T cell genomes, was used. Some clones are missing from TCRdb's copy, which holds only in-frame ones; the method was immunoSEQ multiplex PCR. The repertoire holds hundreds of thousands of clones, with about 96% as singletons. CD8 cells classed as naive were CD45RO-negative and positively selected for CCR7, excluding terminally differentiated effector memory CD45RA+ cells.

The TCR sequence derives from a woman aged 25 to 39 in good health. Sequencing input: naive CD8+ T cells sorted from blood. This chain joins TRBV9 and TRBJ2-2; no definite D call. CDR3 in amino acids: CASSVKETNTGELFF. The CDR3 DNA follows: TGTGCCAGCAGCGTAAAGGAAACGAACACCGGGGAGCTGTTTTTT.